This T cell receptor beta chain was identified during a study of shared clonotypes between healthy human individuals. Study conclusions and caveats: Non-shared clonotypes showed lower generation probabilities than clonotypes common to all four donors. Donor scarcity curtailed the genetic and exposure-history diversity represented herein.

Germline values: CDR1 SGHRS, CDR2 YFSETQ. This CDR3 has 16 amino acids. Trimming cost V 5 bases and J 0 bases, with 15 bases left between them. The data were produced by immunoSEQ multiplex PCR, yet TCRdb's version contains in-frame clones alone and is incomplete. The data show approximately 2.5 million clones, 85% to 95% seen once. Note on this clone: Its target is not known.

Among the donors, all were Caucasian adults who lived in Nashville, Tennessee. The V gene is TRBV5-1, the J gene TRBJ1-3, with D possibly TRBD1 on 6 matching bases. The receptor comes from a man aged 18 to 29 in good health. Material for sequencing was naive CD4+ T cells sorted from blood. Subset given: CD45RA+ positively selected. CDR3 in amino acids: CASSEQGMGSGNTIYF. Here the CDR3 DNA reads TGCGCCAGCAGTGAGCAGGGGATGGGCTCTGGAAACACCATATATTTT.